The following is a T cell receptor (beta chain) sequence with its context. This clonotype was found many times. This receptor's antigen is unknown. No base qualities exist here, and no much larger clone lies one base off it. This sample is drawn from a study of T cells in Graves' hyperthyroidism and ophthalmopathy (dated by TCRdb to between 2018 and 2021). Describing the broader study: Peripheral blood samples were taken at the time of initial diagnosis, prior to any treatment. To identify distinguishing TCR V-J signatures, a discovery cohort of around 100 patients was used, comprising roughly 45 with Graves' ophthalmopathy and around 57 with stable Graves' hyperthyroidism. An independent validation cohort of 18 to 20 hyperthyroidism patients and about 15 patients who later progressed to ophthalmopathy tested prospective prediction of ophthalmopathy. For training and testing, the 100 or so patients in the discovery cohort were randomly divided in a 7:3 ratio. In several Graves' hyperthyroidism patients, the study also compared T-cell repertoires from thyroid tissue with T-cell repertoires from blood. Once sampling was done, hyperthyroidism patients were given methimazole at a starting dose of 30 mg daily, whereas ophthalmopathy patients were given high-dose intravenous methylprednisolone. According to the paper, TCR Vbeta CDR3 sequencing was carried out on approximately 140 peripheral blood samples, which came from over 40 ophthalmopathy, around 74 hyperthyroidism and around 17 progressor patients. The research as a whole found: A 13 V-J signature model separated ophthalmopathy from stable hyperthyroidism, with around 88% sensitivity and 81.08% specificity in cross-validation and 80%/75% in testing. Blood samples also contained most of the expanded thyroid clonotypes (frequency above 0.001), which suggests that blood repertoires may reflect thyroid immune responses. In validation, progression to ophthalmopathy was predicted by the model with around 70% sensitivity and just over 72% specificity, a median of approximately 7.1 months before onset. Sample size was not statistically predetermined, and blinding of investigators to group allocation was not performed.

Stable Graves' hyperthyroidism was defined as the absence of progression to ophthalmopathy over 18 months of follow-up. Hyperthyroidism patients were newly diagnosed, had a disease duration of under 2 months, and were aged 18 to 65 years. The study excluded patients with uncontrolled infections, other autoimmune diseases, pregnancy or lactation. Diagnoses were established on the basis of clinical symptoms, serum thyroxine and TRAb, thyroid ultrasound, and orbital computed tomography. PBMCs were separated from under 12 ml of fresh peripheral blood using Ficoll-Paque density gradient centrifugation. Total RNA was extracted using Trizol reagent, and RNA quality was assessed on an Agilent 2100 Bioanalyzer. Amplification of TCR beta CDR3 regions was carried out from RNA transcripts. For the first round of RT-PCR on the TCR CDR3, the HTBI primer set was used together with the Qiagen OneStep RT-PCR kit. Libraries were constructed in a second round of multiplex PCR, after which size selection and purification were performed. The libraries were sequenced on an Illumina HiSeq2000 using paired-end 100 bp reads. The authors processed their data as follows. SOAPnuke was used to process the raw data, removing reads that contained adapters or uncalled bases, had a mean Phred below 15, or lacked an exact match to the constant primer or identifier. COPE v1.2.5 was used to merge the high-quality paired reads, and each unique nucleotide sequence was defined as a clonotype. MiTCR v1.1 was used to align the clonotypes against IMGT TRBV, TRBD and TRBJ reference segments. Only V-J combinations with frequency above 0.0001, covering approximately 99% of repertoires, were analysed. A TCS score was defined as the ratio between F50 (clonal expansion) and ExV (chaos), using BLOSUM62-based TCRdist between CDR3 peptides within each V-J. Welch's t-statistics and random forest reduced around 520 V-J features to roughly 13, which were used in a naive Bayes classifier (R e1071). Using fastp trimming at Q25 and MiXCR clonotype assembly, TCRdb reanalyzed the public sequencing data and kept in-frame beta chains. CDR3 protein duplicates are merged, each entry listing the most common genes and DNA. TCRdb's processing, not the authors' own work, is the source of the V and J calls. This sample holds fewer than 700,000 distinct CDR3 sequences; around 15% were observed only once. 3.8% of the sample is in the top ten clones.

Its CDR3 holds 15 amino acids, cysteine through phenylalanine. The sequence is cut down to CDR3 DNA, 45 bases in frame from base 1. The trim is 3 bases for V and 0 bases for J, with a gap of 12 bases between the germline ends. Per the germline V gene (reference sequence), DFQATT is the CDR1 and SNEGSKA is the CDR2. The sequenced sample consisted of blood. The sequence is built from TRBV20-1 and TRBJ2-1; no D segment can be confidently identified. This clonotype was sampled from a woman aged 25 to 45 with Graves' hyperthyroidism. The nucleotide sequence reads TGCAGTGCTAGTCTTAGATTAAGCTCCTACAATGAGCAGTTCTTC. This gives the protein CSASLRLSSYNEQFF.